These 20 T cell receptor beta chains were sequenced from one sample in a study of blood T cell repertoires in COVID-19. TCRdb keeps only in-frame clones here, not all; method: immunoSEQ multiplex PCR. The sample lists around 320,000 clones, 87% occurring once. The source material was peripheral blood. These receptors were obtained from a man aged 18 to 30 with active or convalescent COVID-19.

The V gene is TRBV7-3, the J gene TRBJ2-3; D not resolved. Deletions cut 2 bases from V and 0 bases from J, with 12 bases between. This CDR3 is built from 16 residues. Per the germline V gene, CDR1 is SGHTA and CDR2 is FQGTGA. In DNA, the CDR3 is TGTGCCAGCAGCTTATCAGGCGCCAGCAGCACAGATACGCAGTATTTT. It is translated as CASSLSGASSTDTQYF.

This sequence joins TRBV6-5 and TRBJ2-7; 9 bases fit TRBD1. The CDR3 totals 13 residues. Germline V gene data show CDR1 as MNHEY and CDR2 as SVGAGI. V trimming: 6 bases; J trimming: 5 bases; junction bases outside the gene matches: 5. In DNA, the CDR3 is TGTGCCAGCAGAGGACAGGGGCGCCACGAGCAGTACTTC. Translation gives CASRGQGRHEQYF.

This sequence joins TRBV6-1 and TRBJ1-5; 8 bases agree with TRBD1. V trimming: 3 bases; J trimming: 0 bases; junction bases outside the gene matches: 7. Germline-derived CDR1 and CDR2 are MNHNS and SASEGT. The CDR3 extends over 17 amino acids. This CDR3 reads CASSDIRGPYSNQPQHF. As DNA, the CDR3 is TGTGCCAGCAGTGATATCAGGGGGCCGTATAGCAATCAGCCCCAGCATTTT.

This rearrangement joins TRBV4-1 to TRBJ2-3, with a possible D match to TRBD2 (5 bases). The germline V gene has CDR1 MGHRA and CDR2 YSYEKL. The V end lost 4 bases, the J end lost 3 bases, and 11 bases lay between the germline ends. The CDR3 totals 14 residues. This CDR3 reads CASSPVLATDTQYF. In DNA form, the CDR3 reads TGCGCCAGCAGCCCCGTCCTAGCAACAGATACGCAGTATTTT.

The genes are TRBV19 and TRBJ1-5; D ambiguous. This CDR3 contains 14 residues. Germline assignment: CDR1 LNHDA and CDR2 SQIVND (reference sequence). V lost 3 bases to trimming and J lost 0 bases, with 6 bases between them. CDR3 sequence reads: CASSIGYSNQPQHF. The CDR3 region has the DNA TGTGCCAGTAGTATCGGGTATAGCAATCAGCCCCAGCATTTT.

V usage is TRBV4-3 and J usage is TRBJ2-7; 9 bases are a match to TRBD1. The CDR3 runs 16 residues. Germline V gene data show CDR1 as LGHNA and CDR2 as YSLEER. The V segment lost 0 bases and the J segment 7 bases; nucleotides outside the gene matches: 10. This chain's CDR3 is CASSQDLGQGTWEQYF. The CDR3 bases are TGCGCCAGCAGCCAAGATCTAGGACAGGGGACGTGGGAGCAGTACTTC.

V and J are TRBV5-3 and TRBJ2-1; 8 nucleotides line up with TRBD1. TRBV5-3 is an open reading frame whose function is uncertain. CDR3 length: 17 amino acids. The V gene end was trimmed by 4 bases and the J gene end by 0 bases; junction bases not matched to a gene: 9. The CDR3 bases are TGTGCCAGAAGCACGACACAGGGGGACAGCTCCTACAATGAGCAGTTCTTC. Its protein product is CARSTTQGDSSYNEQFF.

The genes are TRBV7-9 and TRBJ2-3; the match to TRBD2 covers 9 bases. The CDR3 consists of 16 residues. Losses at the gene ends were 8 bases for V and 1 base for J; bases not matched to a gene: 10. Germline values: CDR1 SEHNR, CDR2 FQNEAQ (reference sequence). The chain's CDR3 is CASFPGSGGGTDTQYF. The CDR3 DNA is TGTGCCAGCTTCCCAGGTAGCGGGGGAGGCACAGATACGCAGTATTTT.

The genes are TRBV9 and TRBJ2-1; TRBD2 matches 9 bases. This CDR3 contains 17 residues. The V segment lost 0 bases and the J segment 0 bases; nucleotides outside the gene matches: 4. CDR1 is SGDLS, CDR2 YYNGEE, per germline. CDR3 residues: CASSVGFSGSSYNEQFF. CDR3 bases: TGTGCCAGCAGCGTAGGTTTTAGCGGGAGCTCCTACAATGAGCAGTTCTTC. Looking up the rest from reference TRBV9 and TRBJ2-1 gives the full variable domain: DSGVTQTPKHLITATGQRVTLRCSPRSGDLSVYWYQQSLDQGLQFLIQYYNGEERAKGNILERFSAQQFPDLHSELNLSSLELGDSALYFCASSVGFSGSSYNEQFFGPGTRLTVL.

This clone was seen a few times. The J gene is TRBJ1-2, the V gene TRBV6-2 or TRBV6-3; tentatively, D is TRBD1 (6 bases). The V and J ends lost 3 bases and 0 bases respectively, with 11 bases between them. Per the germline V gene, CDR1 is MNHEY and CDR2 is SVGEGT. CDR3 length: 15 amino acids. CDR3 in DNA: TGTGCCAGCAGTTATTGGACAGCTGCTAACTATGGCTACACCTTC. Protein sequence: CASSYWTAANYGYTF.

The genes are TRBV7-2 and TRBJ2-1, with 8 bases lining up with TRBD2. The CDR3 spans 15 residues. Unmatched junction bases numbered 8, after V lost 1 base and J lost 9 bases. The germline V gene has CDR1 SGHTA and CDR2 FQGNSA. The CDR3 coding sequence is TGTGCCAGCAGCTTAGGTACGGGGGGGCAGACTGAGCAGTTCTTC. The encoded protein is CASSLGTGGQTEQFF.

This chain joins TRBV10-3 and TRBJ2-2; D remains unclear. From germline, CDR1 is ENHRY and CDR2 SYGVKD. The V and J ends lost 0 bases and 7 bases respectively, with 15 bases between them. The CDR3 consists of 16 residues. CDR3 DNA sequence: TGTGCCATCAGTGAGTCGATGGTATCCCCCAGCGGGGAGCTGTTTTTT. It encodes CAISESMVSPSGELFF.

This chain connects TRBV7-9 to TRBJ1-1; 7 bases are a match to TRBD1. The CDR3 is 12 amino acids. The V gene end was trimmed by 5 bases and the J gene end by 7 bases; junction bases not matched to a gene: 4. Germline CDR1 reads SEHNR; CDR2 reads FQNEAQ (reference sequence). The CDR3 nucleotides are TGTGCCAGCAGCCGGACAGGTCTTGAAGCTTTCTTT. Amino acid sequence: CASSRTGLEAFF.

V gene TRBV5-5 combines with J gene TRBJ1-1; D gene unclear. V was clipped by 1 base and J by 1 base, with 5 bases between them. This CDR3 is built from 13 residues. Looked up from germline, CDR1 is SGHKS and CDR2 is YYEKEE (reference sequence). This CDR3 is CASSLWPNTEAFF. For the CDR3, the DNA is TGTGCCAGCAGCTTGTGGCCGAACACTGAAGCTTTCTTT.

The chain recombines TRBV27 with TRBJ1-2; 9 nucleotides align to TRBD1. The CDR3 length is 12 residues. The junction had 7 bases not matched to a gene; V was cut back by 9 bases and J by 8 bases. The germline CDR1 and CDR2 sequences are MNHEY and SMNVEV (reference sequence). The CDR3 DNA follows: TGTGCCAGTACAAACAGGGGGCAAGGCTACACCTTC. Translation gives CASTNRGQGYTF.

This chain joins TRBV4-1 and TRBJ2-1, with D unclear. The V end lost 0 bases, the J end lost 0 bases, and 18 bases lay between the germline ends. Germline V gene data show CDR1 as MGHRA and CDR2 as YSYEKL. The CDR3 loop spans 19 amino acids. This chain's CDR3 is CASSQDRLWARSSYNEQFF. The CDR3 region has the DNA TGCGCCAGCAGCCAAGACAGGCTTTGGGCGCGTAGCTCCTACAATGAGCAGTTCTTC.

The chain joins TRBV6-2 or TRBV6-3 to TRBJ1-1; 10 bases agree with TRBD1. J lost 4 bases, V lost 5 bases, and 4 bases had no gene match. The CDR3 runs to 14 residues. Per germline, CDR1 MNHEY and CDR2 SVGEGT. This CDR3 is CASSRRDRGTEAFF. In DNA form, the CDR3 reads TGTGCCAGCAGTCGCCGGGACAGGGGCACTGAAGCTTTCTTT.

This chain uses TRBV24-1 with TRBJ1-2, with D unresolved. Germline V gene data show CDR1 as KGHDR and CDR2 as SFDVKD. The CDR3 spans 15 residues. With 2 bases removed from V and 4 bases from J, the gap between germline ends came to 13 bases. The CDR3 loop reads CATSDSYGQFYGYTF. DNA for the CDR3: TGTGCCACCAGTGATTCTTATGGGCAGTTCTATGGCTACACCTTC.

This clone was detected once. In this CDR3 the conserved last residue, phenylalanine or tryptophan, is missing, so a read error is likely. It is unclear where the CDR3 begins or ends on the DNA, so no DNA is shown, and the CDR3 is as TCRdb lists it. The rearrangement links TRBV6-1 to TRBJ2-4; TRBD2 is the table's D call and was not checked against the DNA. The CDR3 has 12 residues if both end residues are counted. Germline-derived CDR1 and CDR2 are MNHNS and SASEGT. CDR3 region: CASSDETRSLFI.

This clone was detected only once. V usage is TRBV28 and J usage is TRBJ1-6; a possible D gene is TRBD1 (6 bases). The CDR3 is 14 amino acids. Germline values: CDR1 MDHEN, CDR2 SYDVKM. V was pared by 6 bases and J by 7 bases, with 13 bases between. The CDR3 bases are TGTGCCAGCAGACAGGGTTTGGCCAATTCACCCCTCCACTTT. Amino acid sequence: CASRQGLANSPLHF. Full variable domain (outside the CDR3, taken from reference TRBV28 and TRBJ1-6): DVKVTQSSRYLVKRTGEKVFLECVQDMDHENMFWYRQDPGLGLRLIYFSYDVKMKEKGDIPEGYSVSREKKERFSLILESASTNQTSMYLCASRQGLANSPLHFGNGTRLTVT.